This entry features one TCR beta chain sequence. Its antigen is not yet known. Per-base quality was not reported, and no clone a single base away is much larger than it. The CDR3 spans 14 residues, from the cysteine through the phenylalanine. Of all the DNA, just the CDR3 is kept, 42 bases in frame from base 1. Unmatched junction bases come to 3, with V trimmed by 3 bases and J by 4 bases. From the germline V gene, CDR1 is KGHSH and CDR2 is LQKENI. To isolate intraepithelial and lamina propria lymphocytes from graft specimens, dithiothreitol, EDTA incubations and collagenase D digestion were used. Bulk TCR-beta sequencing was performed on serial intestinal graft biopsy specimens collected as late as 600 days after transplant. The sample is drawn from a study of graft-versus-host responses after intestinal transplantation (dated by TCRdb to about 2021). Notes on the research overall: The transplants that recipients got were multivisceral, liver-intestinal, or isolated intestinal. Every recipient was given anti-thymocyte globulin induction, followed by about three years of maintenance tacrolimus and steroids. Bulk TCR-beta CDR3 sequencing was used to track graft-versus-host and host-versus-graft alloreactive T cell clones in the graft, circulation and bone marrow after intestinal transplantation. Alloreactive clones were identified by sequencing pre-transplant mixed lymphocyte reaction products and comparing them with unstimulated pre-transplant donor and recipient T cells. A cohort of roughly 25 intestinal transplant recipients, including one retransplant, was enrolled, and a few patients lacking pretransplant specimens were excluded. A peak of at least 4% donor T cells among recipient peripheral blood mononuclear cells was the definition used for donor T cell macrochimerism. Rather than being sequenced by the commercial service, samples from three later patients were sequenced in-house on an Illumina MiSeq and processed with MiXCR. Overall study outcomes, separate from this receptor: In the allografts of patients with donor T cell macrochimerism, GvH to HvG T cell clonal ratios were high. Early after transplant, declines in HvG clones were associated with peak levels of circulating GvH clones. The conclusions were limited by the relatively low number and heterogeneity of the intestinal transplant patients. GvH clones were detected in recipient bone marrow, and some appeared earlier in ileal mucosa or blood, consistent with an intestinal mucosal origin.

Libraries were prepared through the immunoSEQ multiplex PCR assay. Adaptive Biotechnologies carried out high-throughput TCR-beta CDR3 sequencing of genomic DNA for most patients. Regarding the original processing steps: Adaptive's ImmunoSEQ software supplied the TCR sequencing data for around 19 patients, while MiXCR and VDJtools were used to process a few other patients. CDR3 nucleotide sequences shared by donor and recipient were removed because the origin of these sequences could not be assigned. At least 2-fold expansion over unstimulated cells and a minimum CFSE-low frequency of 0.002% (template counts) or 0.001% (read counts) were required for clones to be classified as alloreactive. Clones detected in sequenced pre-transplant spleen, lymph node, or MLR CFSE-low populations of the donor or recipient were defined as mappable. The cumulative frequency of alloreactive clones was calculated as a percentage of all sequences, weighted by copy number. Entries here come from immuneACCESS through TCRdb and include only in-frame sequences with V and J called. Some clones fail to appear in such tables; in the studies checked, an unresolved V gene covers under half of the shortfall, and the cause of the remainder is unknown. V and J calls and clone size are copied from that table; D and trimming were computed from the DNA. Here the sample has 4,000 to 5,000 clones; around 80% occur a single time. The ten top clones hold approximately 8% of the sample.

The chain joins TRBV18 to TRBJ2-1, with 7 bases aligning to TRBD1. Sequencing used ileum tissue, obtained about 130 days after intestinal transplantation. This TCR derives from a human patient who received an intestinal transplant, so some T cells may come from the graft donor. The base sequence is TGTGCCAGCTCACCTACACAGGGGTACAATGAGCAGTTCTTC. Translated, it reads CASSPTQGYNEQFF.